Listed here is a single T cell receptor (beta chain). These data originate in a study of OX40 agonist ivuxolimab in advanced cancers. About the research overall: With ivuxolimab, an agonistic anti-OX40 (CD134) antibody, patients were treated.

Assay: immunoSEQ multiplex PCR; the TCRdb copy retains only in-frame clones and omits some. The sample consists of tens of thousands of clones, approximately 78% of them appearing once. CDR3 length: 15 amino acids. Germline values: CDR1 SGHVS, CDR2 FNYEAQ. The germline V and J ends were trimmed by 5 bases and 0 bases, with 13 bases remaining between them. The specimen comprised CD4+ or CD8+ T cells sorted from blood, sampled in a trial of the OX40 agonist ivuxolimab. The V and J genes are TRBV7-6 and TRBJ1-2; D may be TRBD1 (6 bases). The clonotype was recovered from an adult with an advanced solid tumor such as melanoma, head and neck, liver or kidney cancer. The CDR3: CASSPAGATNYGYTF. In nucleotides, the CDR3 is TGTGCCAGCAGCCCCGCAGGGGCGACTAACTATGGCTACACCTTC.